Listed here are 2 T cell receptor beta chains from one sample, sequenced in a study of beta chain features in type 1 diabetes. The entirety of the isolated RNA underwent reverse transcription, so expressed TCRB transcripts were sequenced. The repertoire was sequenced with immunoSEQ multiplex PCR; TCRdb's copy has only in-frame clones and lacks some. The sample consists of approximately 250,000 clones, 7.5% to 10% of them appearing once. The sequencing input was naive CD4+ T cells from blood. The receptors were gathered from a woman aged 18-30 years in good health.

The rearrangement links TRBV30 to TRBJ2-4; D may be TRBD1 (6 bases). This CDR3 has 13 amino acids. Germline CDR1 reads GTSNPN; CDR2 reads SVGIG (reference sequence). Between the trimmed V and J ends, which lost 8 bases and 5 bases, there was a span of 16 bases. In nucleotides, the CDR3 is TGTGCCCGAACCCACAGGGACGAAAACATTCAGTACTTC. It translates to CARTHRDENIQYF.

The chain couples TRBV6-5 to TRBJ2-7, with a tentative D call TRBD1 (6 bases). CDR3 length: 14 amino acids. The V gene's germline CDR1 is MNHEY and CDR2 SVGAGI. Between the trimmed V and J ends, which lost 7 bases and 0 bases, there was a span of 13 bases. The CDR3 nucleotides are TGTGCCAGCATTCCCAAACAGGGCTCCTACGAGCAGTACTTC. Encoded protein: CASIPKQGSYEQYF.